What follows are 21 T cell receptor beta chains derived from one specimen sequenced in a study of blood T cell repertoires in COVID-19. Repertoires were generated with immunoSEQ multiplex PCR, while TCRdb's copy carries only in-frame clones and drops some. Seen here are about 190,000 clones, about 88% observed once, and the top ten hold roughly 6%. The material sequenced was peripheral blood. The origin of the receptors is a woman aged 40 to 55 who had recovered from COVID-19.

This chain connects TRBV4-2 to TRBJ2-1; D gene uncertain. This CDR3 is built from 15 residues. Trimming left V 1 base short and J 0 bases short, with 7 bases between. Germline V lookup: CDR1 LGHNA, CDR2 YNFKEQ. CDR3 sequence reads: CASSQGESSYNEQFF. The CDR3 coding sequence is TGTGCCAGCAGCCAAGGAGAGAGCTCCTACAATGAGCAGTTCTTC.

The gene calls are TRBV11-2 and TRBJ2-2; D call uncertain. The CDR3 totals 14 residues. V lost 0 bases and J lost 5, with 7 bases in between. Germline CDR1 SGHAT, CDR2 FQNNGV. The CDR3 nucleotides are TGTGCCAGCAGCTTAGACCGACAAACCGGGGAGCTGTTTTTT. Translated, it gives CASSLDRQTGELFF.

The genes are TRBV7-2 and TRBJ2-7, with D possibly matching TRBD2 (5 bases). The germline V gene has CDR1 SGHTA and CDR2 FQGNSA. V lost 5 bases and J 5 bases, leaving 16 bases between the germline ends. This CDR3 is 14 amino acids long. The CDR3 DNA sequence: TGTGCCAGCAGCGCCCACCCAGACTATAACGAGCAGTACTTC. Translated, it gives CASSAHPDYNEQYF.

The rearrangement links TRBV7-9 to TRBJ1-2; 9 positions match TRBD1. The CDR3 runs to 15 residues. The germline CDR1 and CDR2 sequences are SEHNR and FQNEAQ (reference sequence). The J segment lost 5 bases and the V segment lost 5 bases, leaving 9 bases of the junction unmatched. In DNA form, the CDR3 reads TGTGCCAGCAGCGCGGAAGGACAGGGGAATTATGGCTACACCTTC. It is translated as CASSAEGQGNYGYTF.

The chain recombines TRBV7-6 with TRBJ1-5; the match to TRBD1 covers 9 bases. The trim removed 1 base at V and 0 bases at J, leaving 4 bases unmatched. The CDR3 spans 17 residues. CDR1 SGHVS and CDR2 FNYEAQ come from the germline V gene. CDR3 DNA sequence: TGTGCCAGCAGCTTAGGCGGGACAGGGCATAGCAATCAGCCCCAGCATTTT. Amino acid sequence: CASSLGGTGHSNQPQHF.

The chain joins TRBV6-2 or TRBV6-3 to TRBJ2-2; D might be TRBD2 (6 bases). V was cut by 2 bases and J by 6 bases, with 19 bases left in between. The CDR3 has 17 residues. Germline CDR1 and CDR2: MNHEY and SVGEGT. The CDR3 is CASSYKTSIITSGELFF. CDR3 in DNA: TGTGCCAGCAGTTACAAGACTAGTATTATTACTTCCGGGGAGCTGTTTTTT.

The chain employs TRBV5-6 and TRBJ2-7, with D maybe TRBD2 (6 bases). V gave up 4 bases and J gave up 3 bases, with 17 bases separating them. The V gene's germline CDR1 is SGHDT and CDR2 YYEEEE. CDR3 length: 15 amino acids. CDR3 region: CASSRPWQGLYEQYF. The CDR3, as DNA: TGTGCCAGCAGCCGCCCGTGGCAGGGACTCTACGAGCAGTACTTC.

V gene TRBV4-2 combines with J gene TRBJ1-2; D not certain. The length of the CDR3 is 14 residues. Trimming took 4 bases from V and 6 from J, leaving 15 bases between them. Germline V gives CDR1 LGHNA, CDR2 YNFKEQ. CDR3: CASSPLAPEDGYTF. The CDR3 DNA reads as TGTGCCAGCAGCCCGCTCGCACCTGAGGATGGCTACACCTTC.

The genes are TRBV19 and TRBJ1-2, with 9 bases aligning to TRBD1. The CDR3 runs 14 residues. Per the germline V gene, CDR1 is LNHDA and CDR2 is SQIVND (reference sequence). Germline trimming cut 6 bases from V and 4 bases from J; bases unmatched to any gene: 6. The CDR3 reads CASRGQGTPYGYTF. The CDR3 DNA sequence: TGTGCCAGTAGGGGACAGGGAACACCCTATGGCTACACCTTC.

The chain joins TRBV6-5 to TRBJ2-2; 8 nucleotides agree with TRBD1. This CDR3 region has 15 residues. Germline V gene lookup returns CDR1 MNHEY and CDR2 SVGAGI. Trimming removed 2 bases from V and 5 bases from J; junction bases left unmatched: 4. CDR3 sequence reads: CASSYRTGLTGELFF. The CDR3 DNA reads TGTGCCAGCAGTTACCGGACAGGGCTTACCGGGGAGCTGTTTTTT.

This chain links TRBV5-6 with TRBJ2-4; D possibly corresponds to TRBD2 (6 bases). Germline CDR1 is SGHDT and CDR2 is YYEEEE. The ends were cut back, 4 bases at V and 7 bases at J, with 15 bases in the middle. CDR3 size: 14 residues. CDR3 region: CASSPNGGPNIQYF. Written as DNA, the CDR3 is TGTGCCAGCAGCCCCAACGGGGGACCTAACATTCAGTACTTC.

The CDR3 is CASSFSGYNEQFF. CDR3 coding DNA: TGTGCCAGCAGCTTTAGCGGATACAATGAGCAGTTCTTC. The chain joins TRBV7-2 to TRBJ2-1, with D maybe TRBD2 (6 bases). V dropped 3 bases and J dropped 4 bases, with 7 bases sitting between them. CDR3 size: 13 residues. The germline gives CDR1 SGHTA, CDR2 FQGNSA.

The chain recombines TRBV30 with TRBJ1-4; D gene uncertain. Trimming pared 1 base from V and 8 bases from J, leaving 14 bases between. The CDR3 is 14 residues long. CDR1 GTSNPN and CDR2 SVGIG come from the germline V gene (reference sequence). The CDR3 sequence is CAWSGPRGGEKLFF. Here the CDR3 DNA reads TGTGCCTGGAGTGGACCCCGGGGTGGGGAAAAACTGTTTTTT.

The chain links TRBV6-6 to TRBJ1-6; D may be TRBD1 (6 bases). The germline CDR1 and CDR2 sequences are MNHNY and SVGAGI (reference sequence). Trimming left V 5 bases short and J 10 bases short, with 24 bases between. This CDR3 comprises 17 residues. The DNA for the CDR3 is TGTGCCAGCAGTCCCCAACCCGCGGGCAGGGGAGGGTCACCCCTCCACTTT. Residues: CASSPQPAGRGGSPLHF.

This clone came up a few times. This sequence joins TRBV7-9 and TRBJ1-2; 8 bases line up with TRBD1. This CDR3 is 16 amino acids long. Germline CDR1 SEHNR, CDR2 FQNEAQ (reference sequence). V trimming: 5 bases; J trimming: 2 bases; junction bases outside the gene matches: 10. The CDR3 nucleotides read TGTGCCAGCAGCAGACCTCGGACAGGGAAAAACTATGGCTACACCTTC. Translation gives CASSRPRTGKNYGYTF.

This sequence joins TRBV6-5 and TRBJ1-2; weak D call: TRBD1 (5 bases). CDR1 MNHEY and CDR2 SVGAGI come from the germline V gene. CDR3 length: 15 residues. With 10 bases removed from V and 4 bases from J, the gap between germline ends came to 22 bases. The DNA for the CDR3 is TGTGCCATTCACTCCGGGACCGTAGCGGTCTATGGCTACACCTTC. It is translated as CAIHSGTVAVYGYTF.

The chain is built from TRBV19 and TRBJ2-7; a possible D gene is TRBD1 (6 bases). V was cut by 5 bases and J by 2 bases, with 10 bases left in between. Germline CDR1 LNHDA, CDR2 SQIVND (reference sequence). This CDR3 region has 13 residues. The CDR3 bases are TGTGCCAGTAGTCTTGGGGGCACCTACGAGCAGTACTTC. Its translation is CASSLGGTYEQYF.

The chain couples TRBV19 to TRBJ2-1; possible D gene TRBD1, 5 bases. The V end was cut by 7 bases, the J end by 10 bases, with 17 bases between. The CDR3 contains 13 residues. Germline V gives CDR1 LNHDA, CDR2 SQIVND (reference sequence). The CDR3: CASTQNQGIEQFF. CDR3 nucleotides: TGTGCCAGTACCCAGAATCAGGGTATAGAGCAGTTCTTC.

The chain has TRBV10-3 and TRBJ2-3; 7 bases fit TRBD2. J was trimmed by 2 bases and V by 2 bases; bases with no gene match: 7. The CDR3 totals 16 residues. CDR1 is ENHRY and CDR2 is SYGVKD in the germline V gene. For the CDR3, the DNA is TGTGCCATCAGTGAGACCGAGCGGGGATCCACAGATACGCAGTATTTT. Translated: CAISETERGSTDTQYF.

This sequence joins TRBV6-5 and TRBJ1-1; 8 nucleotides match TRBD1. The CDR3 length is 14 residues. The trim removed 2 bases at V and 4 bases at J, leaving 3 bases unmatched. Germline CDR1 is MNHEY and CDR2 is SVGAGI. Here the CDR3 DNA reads TGTGCCAGCAGTTACAAGACAGGGGTCACTGAAGCTTTCTTT. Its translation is CASSYKTGVTEAFF.

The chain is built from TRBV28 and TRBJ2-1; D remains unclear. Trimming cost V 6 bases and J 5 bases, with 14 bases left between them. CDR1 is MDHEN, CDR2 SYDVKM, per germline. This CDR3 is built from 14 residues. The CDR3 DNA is TGTGCCAGCAGCCCCCCCCGGGTGAACAATGAGCAGTTCTTC. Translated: CASSPPRVNNEQFF.